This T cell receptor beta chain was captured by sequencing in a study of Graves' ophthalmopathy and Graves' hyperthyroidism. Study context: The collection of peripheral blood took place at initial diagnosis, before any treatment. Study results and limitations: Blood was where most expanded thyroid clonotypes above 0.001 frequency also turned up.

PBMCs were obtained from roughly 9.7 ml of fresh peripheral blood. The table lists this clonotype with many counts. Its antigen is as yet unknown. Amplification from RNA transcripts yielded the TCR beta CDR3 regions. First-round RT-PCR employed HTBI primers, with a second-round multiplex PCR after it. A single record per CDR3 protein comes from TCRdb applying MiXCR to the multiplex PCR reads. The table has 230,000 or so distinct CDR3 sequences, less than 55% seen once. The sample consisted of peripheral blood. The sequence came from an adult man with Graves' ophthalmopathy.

The CDR3 is CAISLGDSGGKETQYF. CDR3 DNA: TGTGCCATCAGCCTAGGGGACTCCGGGGGGAAAGAGACCCAGTACTTC. This chain connects TRBV10-3 to TRBJ2-5; TRBD2 matches 7 bases. J lost 3 bases, V lost 6 bases, and 13 bases had no gene match. The CDR3 contains 16 residues. Germline V gene lookup returns CDR1 ENHRY and CDR2 SYGVKD.